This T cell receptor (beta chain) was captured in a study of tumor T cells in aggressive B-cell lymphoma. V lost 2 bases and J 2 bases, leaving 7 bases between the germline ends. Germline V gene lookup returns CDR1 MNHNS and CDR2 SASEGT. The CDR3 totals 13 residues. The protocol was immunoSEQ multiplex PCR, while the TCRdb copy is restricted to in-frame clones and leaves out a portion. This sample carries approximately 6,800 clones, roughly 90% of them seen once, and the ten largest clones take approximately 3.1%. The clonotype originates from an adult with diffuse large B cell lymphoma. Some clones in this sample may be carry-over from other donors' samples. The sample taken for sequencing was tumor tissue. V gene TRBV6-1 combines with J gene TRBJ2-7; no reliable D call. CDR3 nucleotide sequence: TGTGCCAGCAGTGAAACGGGTACCTACGAGCAGTACTTC. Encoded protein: CASSETGTYEQYF.